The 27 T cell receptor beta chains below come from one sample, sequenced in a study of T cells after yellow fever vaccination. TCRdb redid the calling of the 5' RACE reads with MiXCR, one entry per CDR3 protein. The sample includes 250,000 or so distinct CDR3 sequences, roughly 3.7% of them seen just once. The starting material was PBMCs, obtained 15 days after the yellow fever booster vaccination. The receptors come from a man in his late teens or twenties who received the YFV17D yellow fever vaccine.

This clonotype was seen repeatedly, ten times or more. The CDR3 sequence is CASSLVGRRIFDSGANVLTF. DNA for the CDR3: TGTGCCAGCAGCTTAGTAGGCCGCAGGATTTTCGACTCTGGGGCCAACGTCCTGACTTTC. The chain couples TRBV7-8 to TRBJ2-6; D uncertain. The CDR3 is 20 amino acids. Trimming took off 1 base at V and 0 bases at J, with 19 bases between the two ends. The germline CDR1 and CDR2 sequences are SGHVS and FQNEAQ. Full variable domain (rest looked up from reference TRBV7-8 and TRBJ2-6): GAGVSQSPRYKVAKRGQDVALRCDPISGHVSLFWYQQALGQGPEFLTYFQNEAQLDKSGLPSDRFFAERPEGSVSTLKIQRTQQEDSAVYLCASSLVGRRIFDSGANVLTFGAGSRLTVL.

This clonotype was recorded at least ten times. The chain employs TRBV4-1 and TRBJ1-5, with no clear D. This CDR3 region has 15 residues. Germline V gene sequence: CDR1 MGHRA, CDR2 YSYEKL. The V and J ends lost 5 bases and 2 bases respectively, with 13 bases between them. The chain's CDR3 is CASSASRNGNQPQHF. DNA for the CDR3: TGCGCCAGCAGCGCATCTAGGAATGGCAATCAGCCCCAGCATTTT.

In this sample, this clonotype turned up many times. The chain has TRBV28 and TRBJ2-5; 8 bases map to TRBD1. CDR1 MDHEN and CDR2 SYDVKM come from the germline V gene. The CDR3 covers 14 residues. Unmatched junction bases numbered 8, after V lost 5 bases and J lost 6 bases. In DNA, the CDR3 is TGTGCCAGCAGTAGGACAGGGAATCTACAGACCCAGTACTTC. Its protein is CASSRTGNLQTQYF. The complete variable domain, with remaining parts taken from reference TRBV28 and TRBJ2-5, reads DVKVTQSSRYLVKRTGEKVFLECVQDMDHENMFWYRQDPGLGLRLIYFSYDVKMKEKGDIPEGYSVSREKKERFSLILESASTNQTSMYLCASSRTGNLQTQYFGPGTRLLVL.

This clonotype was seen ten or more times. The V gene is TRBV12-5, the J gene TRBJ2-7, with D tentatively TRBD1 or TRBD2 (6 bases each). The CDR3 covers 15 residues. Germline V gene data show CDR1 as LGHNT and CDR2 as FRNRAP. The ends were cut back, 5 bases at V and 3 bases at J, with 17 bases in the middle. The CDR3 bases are TGTGCTAGTGGTCCATACAGGGCCGGGGGCTACGAGCAGTACTTC. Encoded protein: CASGPYRAGGYEQYF.

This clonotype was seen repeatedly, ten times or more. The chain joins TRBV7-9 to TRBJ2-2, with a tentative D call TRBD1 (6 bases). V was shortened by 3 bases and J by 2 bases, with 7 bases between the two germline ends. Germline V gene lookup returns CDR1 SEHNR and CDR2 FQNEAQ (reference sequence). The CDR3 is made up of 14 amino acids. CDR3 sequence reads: CASSLDSNTGELFF. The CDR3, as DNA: TGTGCCAGCAGCTTGGACAGCAACACCGGGGAGCTGTTTTTT.

CDR3 sequence: CASSNGQGASGANVLTF. In DNA form, the CDR3 reads TGTGCCAGCAGCAACGGACAGGGGGCAAGTGGGGCCAACGTCCTGACTTTC. This sequence joins TRBV11-3 and TRBJ2-6; 11 bases match TRBD1. From germline, CDR1 is SGHNT and CDR2 YENEEA. V was pared by 5 bases and J by 3 bases, with 6 bases of the junction left unmatched. The length of the CDR3 is 17 residues.

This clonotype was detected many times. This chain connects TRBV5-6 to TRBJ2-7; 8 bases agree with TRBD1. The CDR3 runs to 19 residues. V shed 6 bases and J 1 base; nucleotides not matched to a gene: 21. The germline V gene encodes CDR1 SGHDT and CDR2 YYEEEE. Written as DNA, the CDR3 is TGTGCCAGCACAATGGATTCTAGGACAGGGCAGCATCCATCCTACGAGCAGTACTTC. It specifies CASTMDSRTGQHPSYEQYF.

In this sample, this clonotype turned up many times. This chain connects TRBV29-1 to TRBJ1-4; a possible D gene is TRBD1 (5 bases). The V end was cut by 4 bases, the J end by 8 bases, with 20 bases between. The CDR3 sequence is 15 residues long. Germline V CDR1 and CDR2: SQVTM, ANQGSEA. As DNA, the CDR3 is TGCAGCGTTGGTCGGCGTCAGGGCAGTGGGGAAAAACTGTTTTTT. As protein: CSVGRRQGSGEKLFF. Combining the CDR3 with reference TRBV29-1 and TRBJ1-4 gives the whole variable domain SAVISQKPSRDICQRGTSLTIQCQVDSQVTMMFWYRQQPGQSLTLIATANQGSEATYESGFVIDKFPISRPNLTFSTLTVSNMSPEDSSIYLCSVGRRQGSGEKLFFGSGTQLSVL.

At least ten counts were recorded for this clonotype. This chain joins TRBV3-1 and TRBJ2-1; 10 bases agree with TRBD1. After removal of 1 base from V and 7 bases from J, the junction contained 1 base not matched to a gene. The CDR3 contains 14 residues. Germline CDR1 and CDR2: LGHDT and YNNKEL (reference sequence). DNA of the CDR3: TGTGCCAGCAGCCAAGGGGGACAGGGGAATGAGCAGTTCTTC. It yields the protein CASSQGGQGNEQFF.

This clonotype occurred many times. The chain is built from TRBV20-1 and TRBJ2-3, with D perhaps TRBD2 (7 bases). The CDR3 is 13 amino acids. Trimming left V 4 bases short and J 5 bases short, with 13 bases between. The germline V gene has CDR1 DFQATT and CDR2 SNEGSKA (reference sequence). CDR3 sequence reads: CSATVGGQDTQYF. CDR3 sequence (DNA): TGCAGTGCTACTGTCGGGGGGCAAGATACGCAGTATTTT.

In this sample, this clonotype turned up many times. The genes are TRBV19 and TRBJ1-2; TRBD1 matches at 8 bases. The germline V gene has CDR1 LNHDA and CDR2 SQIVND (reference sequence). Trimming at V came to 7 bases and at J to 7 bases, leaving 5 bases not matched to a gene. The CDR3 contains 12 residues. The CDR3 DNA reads TGTGCCAGTACCGGCAGGGGGCTTGGCTACACCTTC. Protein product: CASTGRGLGYTF.

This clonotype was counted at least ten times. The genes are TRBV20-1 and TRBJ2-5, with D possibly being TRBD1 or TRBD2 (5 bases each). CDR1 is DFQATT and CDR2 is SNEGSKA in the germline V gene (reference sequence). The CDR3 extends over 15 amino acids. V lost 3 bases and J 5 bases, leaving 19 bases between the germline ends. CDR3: CSASQRPGAWETQYF. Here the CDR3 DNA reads TGCAGTGCTAGCCAACGTCCCGGGGCCTGGGAGACCCAGTACTTC.

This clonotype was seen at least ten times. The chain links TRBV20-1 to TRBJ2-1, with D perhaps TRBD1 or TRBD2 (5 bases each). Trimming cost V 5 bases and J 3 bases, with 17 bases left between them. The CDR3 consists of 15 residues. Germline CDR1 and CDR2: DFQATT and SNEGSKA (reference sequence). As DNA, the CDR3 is TGCAGTGCTCTGCTCGGGACGCTCGTCTACAATGAGCAGTTCTTC. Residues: CSALLGTLVYNEQFF.

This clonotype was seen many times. CDR3 sequence (DNA): TGTGCCAGCAGCTTAGGTGGGACATCGAGGAGGGAGACCCAGTACTTC. Its protein product is CASSLGGTSRRETQYF. The gene calls are TRBV7-2 and TRBJ2-5; possible D gene TRBD1, 6 bases. V was trimmed by 1 base and J by 5 bases, leaving 17 bases between them. Germline CDR1 SGHTA, CDR2 FQGNSA. The CDR3 totals 16 residues.

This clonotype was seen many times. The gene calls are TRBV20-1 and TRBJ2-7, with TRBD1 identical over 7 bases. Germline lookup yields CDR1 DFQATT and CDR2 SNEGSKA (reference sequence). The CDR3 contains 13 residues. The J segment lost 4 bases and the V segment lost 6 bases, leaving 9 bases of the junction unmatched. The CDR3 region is CSARDSYQYEQYV. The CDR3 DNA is TGCAGTGCGAGGGACAGCTACCAGTACGAGCAGTACGTC.

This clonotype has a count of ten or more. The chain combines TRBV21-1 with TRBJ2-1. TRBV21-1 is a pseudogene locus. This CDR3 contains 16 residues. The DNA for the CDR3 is TGTGCCAGCAGCAAAGGGGTGGATCCACGGGGAAATGAGCAGTTCTTC. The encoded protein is CASSKGVDPRGNEQFF.

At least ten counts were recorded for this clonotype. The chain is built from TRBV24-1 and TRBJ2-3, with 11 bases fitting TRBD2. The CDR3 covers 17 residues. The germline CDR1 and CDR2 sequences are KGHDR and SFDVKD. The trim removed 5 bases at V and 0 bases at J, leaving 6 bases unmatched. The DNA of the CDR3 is TGTGCCACCAGTGGGCTAGCGGGGGGCCCTAGCACAGATACGCAGTATTTT. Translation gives CATSGLAGGPSTDTQYF.

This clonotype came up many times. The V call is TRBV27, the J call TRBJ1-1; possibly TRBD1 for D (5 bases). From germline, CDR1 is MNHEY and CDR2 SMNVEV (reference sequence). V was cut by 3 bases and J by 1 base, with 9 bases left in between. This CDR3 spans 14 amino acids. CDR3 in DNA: TGTGCCAGCAGTTTTGACAGACAGAACACTGAAGCTTTCTTT. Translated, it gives CASSFDRQNTEAFF.

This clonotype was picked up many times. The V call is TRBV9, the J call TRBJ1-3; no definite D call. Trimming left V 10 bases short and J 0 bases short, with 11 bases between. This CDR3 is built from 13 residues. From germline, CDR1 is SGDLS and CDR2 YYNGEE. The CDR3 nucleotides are TGTGCCGTGGGGAGGGCCTCTGGAAACACCATATATTTT. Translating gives CAVGRASGNTIYF.

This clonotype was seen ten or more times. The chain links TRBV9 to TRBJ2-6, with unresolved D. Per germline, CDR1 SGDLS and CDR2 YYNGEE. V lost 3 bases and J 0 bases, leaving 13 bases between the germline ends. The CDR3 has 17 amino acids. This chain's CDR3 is CASSAHLDRSGANVLTF. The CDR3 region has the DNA TGTGCCAGCAGCGCCCATTTGGACCGCTCTGGGGCCAACGTCCTGACTTTC.

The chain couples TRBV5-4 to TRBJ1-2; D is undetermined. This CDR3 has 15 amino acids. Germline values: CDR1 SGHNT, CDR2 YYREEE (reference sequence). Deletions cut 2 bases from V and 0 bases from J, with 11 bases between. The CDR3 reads CASSLGQAANYGYTF. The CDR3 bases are TGTGCCAGCAGCTTAGGGCAGGCCGCTAACTATGGCTACACCTTC.

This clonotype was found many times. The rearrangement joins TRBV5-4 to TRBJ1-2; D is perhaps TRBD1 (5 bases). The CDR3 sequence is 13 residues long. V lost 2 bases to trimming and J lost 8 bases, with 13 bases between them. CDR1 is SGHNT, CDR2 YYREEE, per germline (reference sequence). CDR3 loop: CASSFSRAAGYTF. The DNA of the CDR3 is TGTGCCAGCAGCTTCTCCAGGGCTGCCGGCTACACCTTC.

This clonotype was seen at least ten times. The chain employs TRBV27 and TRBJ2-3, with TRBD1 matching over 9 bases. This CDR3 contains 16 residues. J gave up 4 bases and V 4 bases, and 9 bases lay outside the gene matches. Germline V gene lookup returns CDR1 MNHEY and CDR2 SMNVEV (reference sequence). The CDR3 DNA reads TGTGCCAGCAGTTCCCGGACAGGGGACCCGCCAGATACGCAGTATTTT. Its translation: CASSSRTGDPPDTQYF.

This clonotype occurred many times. The CDR3 DNA is TGTGCCAGCAGTTCCGGGCCAGGGATCAATGAGCAGTTCTTC. This encodes CASSSGPGINEQFF. The chain links TRBV27 to TRBJ2-1, with D possibly being TRBD1 (5 bases). V gave up 4 bases and J gave up 6 bases, with 13 bases separating them. The CDR3 is 14 residues long. Germline-derived CDR1 and CDR2 are MNHEY and SMNVEV (reference sequence).

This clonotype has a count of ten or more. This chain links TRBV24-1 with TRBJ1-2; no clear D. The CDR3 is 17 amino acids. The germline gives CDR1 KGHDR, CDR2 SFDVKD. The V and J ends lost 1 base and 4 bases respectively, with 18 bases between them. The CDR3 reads CATSDFTVMPVGYGYTF. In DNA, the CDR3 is TGTGCCACCAGTGATTTTACAGTTATGCCCGTCGGCTATGGCTACACCTTC.

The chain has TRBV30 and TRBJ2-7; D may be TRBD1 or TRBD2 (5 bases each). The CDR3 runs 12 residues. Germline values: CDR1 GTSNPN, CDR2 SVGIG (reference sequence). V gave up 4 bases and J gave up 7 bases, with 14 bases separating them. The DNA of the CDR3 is TGTGCCTGGACATCCGGGACGGGAGAGCAGTACTTC. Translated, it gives CAWTSGTGEQYF.

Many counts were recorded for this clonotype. The CDR3 here is CASRIDGTANQPQHF. CDR3 in DNA: TGTGCCAGCAGGATAGACGGGACAGCTAATCAGCCCCAGCATTTT. The V call is TRBV27, the J call TRBJ1-5; 7 bases map to TRBD1. With 6 bases clipped from V and 4 bases from J, the junction kept 9 bases outside the gene matches. This CDR3 spans 15 amino acids. CDR1 and CDR2 (germline): MNHEY, SMNVEV (reference sequence).